This T cell receptor beta chain is drawn from a study of regulatory T cells in long-lasting Graves disease. Study results and limitations: Limited sample numbers may have lowered accuracy. Less diverse TCR repertoires were seen in persistent Graves' patients than in newly diagnosed ones.

The V end lost 3 bases, the J end lost 4 bases, and 12 bases lay between the germline ends. CDR1 and CDR2 (germline): MGHDK, SYGVNS. The CDR3 loop spans 14 amino acids. There are a few counts of this clonotype. Its antigen is unknown. Time point noted: persistent/refractory GD, antithyroid drugs over 5 years with positive TRAb. From RNA extracted from PBMCs, the TCR library was made. With EDTA tubes as the receptacles, 7.5 to 9 milliliters of peripheral blood were drawn. In building TCR beta libraries, iRepertoire HTBI primers were used together with Arm-PCR of CDR3 regions. TCRdb re-called the multiplex PCR reads with MiXCR, one entry per CDR3 protein. The repertoire holds a few hundred thousand distinct CDR3 sequences, with around 20% as singletons.

This TCR was recovered from a female donor with Graves disease. This specimen consisted of peripheral blood mononuclear cells (PBMCs), obtained when the disease was refractory, from a patient treated with antithyroid drugs. This rearrangement joins TRBV25-1 to TRBJ1-2, with D perhaps matching TRBD1 (5 bases). The CDR3 DNA is TGTGCCAGCAGTGACCCAACGGGGCGCTATGGCTACACCTTC. Residues: CASSDPTGRYGYTF.